This T cell receptor (beta chain) came from a study of OX40 agonist ivuxolimab in advanced cancers. Study information: Participants could have had prior anti-PD-1, anti-PD-L1 or anti-CTLA-4 therapy, and around 40% had some.

V lost 4 bases and J 4 bases, leaving 16 bases between the germline ends. From germline, CDR1 is MNHEY and CDR2 SMNVEV (reference sequence). This CDR3 is 15 amino acids long. The data were produced by immunoSEQ multiplex PCR, yet TCRdb's version contains in-frame clones alone and is incomplete. The sample has roughly 90,000 clones; 87% are singletons. This clone has only a few counts. Sequenced material: CD4+ or CD8+ T cells sorted from blood, taken in a trial of the OX40 agonist ivuxolimab. The chain employs TRBV27 and TRBJ1-2; TRBD1 is a possible D gene (6 bases). The clonotype originates from an adult with an advanced solid tumor such as melanoma, head and neck, liver or kidney cancer. The CDR3 DNA reads TGTGCCAGCAGTTCAACGGGACAAACTTCCTATGGCTACACCTTC. It encodes CASSSTGQTSYGYTF.